The next 23 T cell receptor beta chains were all read from a single sample in a study of blood T cell repertoires in COVID-19. Generated by immunoSEQ multiplex PCR, the TCRdb table keeps only in-frame clones and is missing some. Among about 250,000 clones listed, around 86% were seen once. Sequenced: peripheral blood. These TCRs come from an elderly woman with COVID-19, enrolled during active disease.

The chain links TRBV2 to TRBJ2-2; the match to TRBD1 covers 10 bases. The CDR3 is made up of 14 amino acids. J gave up 7 bases and V 6 bases, and 5 bases lay outside the gene matches. CDR1 and CDR2 from the germline V gene are SNHLY and FYNNEI. The CDR3 coding sequence is TGTGCCAGCAGAGACAGGGGGCTGGTCGGGGAGCTGTTTTTT. This sequence encodes CASRDRGLVGELFF. Looking up the rest from reference TRBV2 and TRBJ2-2 gives the full variable domain: EPEVTQTPSHQVTQMGQEVILRCVPISNHLYFYWYRQILGQKVEFLVSFYNNEISEKSEIFDDQFSVERPDGSNFTLKIRSTKLEDSAMYFCASRDRGLVGELFFGEGSRLTVL.

The V gene is TRBV6-2 or TRBV6-3, the J gene TRBJ2-3, with a tentative D call TRBD2 (5 bases). CDR1 MNHEY and CDR2 SVGEGT come from the germline V gene. V lost 2 bases and J 1 base, leaving 10 bases between the germline ends. CDR3 length equals 15 residues. The CDR3: CASSYLGAGTDTQYF. CDR3 DNA: TGTGCCAGCAGTTACCTGGGAGCTGGCACAGATACGCAGTATTTT.

This rearrangement joins TRBV6-5 to TRBJ1-1; 7 bases match TRBD1. Trimming at V came to 6 bases and at J to 0 bases, leaving 7 bases not matched to a gene. The CDR3 is 15 residues long. Germline V gene data show CDR1 as MNHEY and CDR2 as SVGAGI. The CDR3 loop reads CASSSGTAMNTEAFF. In DNA, the CDR3 is TGTGCCAGCAGCTCCGGGACAGCGATGAACACTGAAGCTTTCTTT.

In nucleotides, the CDR3 is TGTGCCAGCAGCCAAGTGTTGGCAGGGCATCAGCCCCAGCATTTT. Translation gives CASSQVLAGHQPQHF. V usage is TRBV4-2 and J usage is TRBJ1-5; tentative D call: TRBD1 (5 bases). Germline-derived CDR1 and CDR2 are LGHNA and YNFKEQ. The CDR3 is made up of 15 amino acids. Deletions cut 1 base from V and 5 bases from J, with 12 bases between.

This sequence joins TRBV25-1 and TRBJ1-1, with a weak D call TRBD1 (5 bases). This CDR3 region has 18 residues. The germline gives CDR1 MGHDK, CDR2 SYGVNS. V lost 1 base, J lost 4 bases, and 22 bases lay in between. The CDR3 bases are TGTGCCAGCAGTGAATTGGGGCAGGGCCCAATTCCGAGCACTGAAGCTTTCTTT. This translates into CASSELGQGPIPSTEAFF. The full variable domain, completed using reference TRBV25-1 and TRBJ1-1, is EADIYQTPRYLVIGTGKKITLECSQTMGHDKMYWYQQDPGMELHLIHYSYGVNSTEKGDLSSESTVSRIRTEHFPLTLESARPSHTSQYLCASSELGQGPIPSTEAFFGQGTRLTVV.

This clone was detected only once. The gene calls are TRBV3-1 (or the pseudogene TRBV3-2) and TRBJ1-5; 7 positions agree with TRBD1. V trimming: 1 base; J trimming: 5 bases; junction bases outside the gene matches: 8. The CDR3 contains 16 residues. CDR1 is LGHDT and CDR2 is YNNKEL in the germline V gene (reference sequence). CDR3 DNA sequence: TGTGCCAGCAGCCAAGGAGGGGGCATCCCACATCAGCCCCAGCATTTT. This gives the protein CASSQGGGIPHQPQHF.

The V call is TRBV6-5, the J call TRBJ2-7; 7 nucleotides match TRBD1. Trimming took 8 bases from V and 5 from J; bases not matched to a gene: 15. The germline gives CDR1 MNHEY, CDR2 SVGAGI. This CDR3 contains 15 residues. The CDR3 loop is CASLIGEQGPDEQYV. The CDR3 DNA sequence: TGTGCCAGCCTAATCGGGGAACAGGGGCCAGACGAGCAGTACGTC.

This clone was seen a single time. This specimen includes other DNA sequences encoding the same CDR3. The V and J genes are TRBV3-1 (or the pseudogene TRBV3-2) and TRBJ2-1, with 10 bases fitting TRBD2. The trim removed 1 base at V and 5 bases at J, leaving 5 bases unmatched. The CDR3 covers 16 residues. The germline CDR1 and CDR2 sequences are LGHDT and YNNKEL (reference sequence). The CDR3 DNA reads TGTGCCAGCAGCCAAGTATCTAGCGGGGGTCACAATGAGCAGTTCTTC. Translated: CASSQVSSGGHNEQFF.

The chain is built from TRBV27 and TRBJ2-1, with 12 bases aligning to TRBD2. Per germline, CDR1 MNHEY and CDR2 SMNVEV (reference sequence). Trimming removed 5 bases from V and 0 bases from J; junction bases left unmatched: 14. The CDR3 runs 20 residues. CDR3 protein: CASSPTLAGGYISSYNEQFF. The CDR3 nucleotides read TGTGCCAGCAGTCCCACACTAGCGGGGGGTTATATTAGCTCCTACAATGAGCAGTTCTTC.

The gene calls are TRBV2 and TRBJ1-2; D not resolved. From germline, CDR1 is SNHLY and CDR2 FYNNEI. Between the trimmed V and J ends, which lost 1 base and 7 bases, there was a span of 13 bases. The CDR3 covers 14 residues. CDR3 region: CASSEDAAVGGYTF. The CDR3 DNA reads as TGTGCCAGCAGTGAAGACGCCGCAGTTGGTGGCTACACCTTC.

This clone was detected only a few times. The V call is TRBV4-1, the J call TRBJ1-1, with 7 nucleotides matching TRBD1. The V gene's germline CDR1 is MGHRA and CDR2 YSYEKL. V was clipped by 1 base and J by 0 bases; unmatched bases: 8. This CDR3 has 17 residues. CDR3 sequence: CASSQVGRGFLNTEAFF. In DNA form, the CDR3 reads TGCGCCAGCAGCCAAGTGGGCAGGGGGTTTTTGAACACTGAAGCTTTCTTT.

The chain has TRBV6-2 or TRBV6-3 and TRBJ2-7; TRBD2 might be the D (6 bases). The V end lost 2 bases, the J end lost 1 base, and 9 bases lay between the germline ends. The CDR3 totals 14 residues. Germline V lookup: CDR1 MNHEY, CDR2 SVGEGT. CDR3 sequence reads: CASSYGGKSYEQYF. CDR3 nucleotide sequence: TGTGCCAGCAGTTACGGAGGGAAATCCTACGAGCAGTACTTC.

Here the CDR3 reads CASSLEGLGAEAFF. CDR3 DNA: TGTGCCAGCAGCTTGGAAGGGTTAGGGGCTGAAGCTTTCTTT. This rearrangement joins TRBV5-6 to TRBJ1-1; TRBD1 is a possible D gene (5 bases). This CDR3 spans 14 amino acids. Trimming shortened V by 0 bases and J by 6 bases, and 12 bases separated the two germline ends. Germline values: CDR1 SGHDT, CDR2 YYEEEE.

There are a few counts of this clone. This chain links TRBV5-1 with TRBJ1-2, with D tentatively TRBD1 (5 bases). The V and J ends lost 0 bases and 1 base respectively, with 10 bases between them. The CDR3 loop spans 15 amino acids. CDR1 and CDR2 (germline): SGHRS, YFSETQ. The DNA of the CDR3 is TGCGCCAGCAGCTTGGCCGGGGGTAGTAACTATGGCTACACCTTC. It yields the protein CASSLAGGSNYGYTF.

J is TRBJ2-3 and V is TRBV9, with TRBD2 identical over 9 bases. CDR3 size: 18 residues. V shed 2 bases and J 1 base; nucleotides not matched to a gene: 11. Germline V lookup: CDR1 SGDLS, CDR2 YYNGEE. CDR3 sequence reads: CASSVGLGGLARTDTQYF. Written as DNA, the CDR3 is TGTGCCAGCAGCGTGGGCCTCGGGGGACTAGCCCGCACAGATACGCAGTATTTT.

This rearrangement joins TRBV7-9 to TRBJ1-6, with a possible D match to TRBD1 (5 bases). This CDR3 comprises 11 residues. Trimming left V 5 bases short and J 15 bases short, with 11 bases between. Germline CDR1 is SEHNR and CDR2 is FQNEAQ (reference sequence). This chain's CDR3 is CASSPREDLHF. The CDR3 region has the DNA TGTGCCAGCAGCCCCAGGGAGGACCTCCACTTT.

This chain connects TRBV18 to TRBJ1-2, with TRBD1 matching 10 bases. V dropped 4 bases and J dropped 4; count of bases not matched to a gene: 3. From germline, CDR1 is KGHSH and CDR2 LQKENI. CDR3 length: 14 residues. CDR3 DNA: TGTGCCAGCTCACTGGGGACAGGGGCCTATGGCTACACCTTC. Its translation: CASSLGTGAYGYTF.

The chain recombines TRBV6-5 with TRBJ1-5; D perhaps matches TRBD1 (6 bases). Germline V gives CDR1 MNHEY, CDR2 SVGAGI. Trimming shortened V by 10 bases and J by 7 bases, and 14 bases separated the two germline ends. The CDR3 covers 12 residues. The CDR3: CATRADRQPQHF. As DNA, the CDR3 is TGTGCCACCCGAGCAGACAGGCAGCCCCAGCATTTT.

The gene calls are TRBV6-6 and TRBJ1-2; D is ambiguous. CDR1 is MNHNY, CDR2 SVGAGI, per germline (reference sequence). There are 15 residues in the CDR3. The ends were cut back, 2 bases at V and 4 bases at J, with 14 bases in the middle. As DNA, the CDR3 is TGTGCCAGCAGTTACCCCCAAGCCAGCGTCTATGGCTACACCTTC. This encodes CASSYPQASVYGYTF.

This chain uses TRBV7-2 with TRBJ1-2, with 9 bases identical to TRBD1. V was pared by 5 bases and J by 7 bases, with 8 bases of the junction left unmatched. Germline V gives CDR1 SGHTA, CDR2 FQGNSA. This CDR3 has 14 residues. CDR3 residues: CASSSSGTGFGYTF. CDR3 nucleotides: TGTGCCAGCAGCAGCTCCGGGACAGGGTTTGGCTACACCTTC.

This clone came up once. J is TRBJ2-1 and V is TRBV24-1, with TRBD2 as a possible D gene (7 bases). V gave up 2 bases and J gave up 1 base, with 17 bases separating them. Germline V gene lookup returns CDR1 KGHDR and CDR2 SFDVKD. CDR3 length equals 18 residues. The CDR3 reads CATSDSGVGGASYNEQFF. The CDR3 nucleotides are TGTGCCACCAGTGATTCTGGAGTGGGGGGGGCATCCTACAATGAGCAGTTCTTC.

The chain combines TRBV5-6 with TRBJ2-7, with 8 bases identical to TRBD2. This CDR3 has 14 residues. Germline V gives CDR1 SGHDT, CDR2 YYEEEE. V gave up 2 bases and J gave up 6 bases; unmatched junction bases: 7. The CDR3 sequence is CASSFSGGSGEQYF. The CDR3 coding sequence is TGTGCCAGCAGCTTCAGCGGGGGAAGTGGCGAGCAGTACTTC.

With respect to this clone: The same CDR3 arises from other DNA sequences in this sample as well. The J gene is TRBJ1-1, the V gene TRBV5-1; TRBD1 might be the D (6 bases). Trimming pared 0 bases from V and 0 bases from J, leaving 9 bases between. The CDR3 consists of 15 residues. Germline V gene sequence: CDR1 SGHRS, CDR2 YFSETQ. The CDR3 is CASSLATGLNTEAFF. The CDR3 bases are TGCGCCAGCAGCTTGGCGACAGGATTGAACACTGAAGCTTTCTTT.